This T cell receptor beta chain was sequenced during a study of blood T cell repertoires in COVID-19. At the level of the study: Collection of acute and convalescent COVID-19 samples took place in the United States, Italy and Spain.

Seattle enrolled patients during active infection and tracked them longitudinally. The germline CDR1 and CDR2 sequences are MNHNY and SVGAGI (reference sequence). There are 14 residues in the CDR3. With 2 bases removed from V and 4 bases from J, the gap between germline ends came to 8 bases. Under the authors' procedure: Nucleated cell counts were estimated from reference gene primer amplification. TCRdb's copy holds only in-frame clones and misses some; the assay was immunoSEQ multiplex PCR. V and J calls and clone size are those listed in that table; D and trimming were worked out from the DNA. The table has 200,000 to 250,000 clones, 80% to 90% seen once; the top ten hold 6% to 8%.

The V and J genes are TRBV6-6 and TRBJ2-2; TRBD2 is a possible D gene (6 bases). The source is a woman of 80 years or more with COVID-19, enrolled during active disease. Sequenced sample: peripheral blood. The CDR3 DNA reads as TGTGCCAGCAGTTACCCGCGGGGCACCGGGGAGCTGTTTTTT. Amino acid sequence: CASSYPRGTGELFF.